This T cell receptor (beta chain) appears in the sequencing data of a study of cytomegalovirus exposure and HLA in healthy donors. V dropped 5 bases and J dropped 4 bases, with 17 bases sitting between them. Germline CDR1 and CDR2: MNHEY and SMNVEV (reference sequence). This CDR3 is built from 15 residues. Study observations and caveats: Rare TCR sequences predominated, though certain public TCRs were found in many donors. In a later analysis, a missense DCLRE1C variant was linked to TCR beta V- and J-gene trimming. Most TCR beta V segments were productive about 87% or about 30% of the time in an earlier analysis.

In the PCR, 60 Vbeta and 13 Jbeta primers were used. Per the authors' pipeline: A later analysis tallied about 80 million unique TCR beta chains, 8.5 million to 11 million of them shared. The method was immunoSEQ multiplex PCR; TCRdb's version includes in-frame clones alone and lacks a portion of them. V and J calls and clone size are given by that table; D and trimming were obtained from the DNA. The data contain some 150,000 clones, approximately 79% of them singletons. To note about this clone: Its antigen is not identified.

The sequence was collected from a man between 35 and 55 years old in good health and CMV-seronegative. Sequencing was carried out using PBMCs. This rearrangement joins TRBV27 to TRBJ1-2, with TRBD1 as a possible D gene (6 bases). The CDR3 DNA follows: TGTGCCAGCAGTCCCGGGACACCGGGGCCCTATGGCTACACCTTC. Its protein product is CASSPGTPGPYGYTF.